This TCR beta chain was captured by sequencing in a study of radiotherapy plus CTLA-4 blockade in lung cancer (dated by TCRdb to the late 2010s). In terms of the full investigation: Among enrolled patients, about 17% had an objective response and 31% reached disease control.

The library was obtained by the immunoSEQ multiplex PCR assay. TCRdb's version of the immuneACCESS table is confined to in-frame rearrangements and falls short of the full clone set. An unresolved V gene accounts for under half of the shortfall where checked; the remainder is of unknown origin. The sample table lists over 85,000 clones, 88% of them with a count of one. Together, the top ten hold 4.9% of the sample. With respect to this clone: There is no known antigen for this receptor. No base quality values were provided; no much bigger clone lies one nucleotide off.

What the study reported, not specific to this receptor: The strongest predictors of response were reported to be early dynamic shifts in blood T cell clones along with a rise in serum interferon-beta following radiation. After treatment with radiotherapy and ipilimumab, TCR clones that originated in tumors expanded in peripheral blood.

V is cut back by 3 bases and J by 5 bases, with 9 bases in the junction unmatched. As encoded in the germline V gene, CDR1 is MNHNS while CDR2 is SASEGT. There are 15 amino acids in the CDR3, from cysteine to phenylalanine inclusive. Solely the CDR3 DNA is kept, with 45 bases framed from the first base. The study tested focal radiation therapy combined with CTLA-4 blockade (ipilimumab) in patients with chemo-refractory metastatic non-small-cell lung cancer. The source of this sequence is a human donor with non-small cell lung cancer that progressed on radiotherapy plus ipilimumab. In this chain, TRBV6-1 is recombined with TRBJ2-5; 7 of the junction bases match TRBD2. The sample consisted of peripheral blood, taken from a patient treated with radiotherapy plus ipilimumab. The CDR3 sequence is CASSDQAGRWETQYF. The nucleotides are TGTGCCAGCAGTGATCAAGCGGGAAGGTGGGAGACCCAGTACTTC.